This T cell receptor (beta chain) appears in the sequencing data of a study of T cells in Graves' hyperthyroidism and ophthalmopathy. About the study: Peripheral blood was drawn at first diagnosis, prior to all treatment.

The source material, RNA transcripts, was used to amplify TCR beta CDR3 regions. First-round RT-PCR targeting the TCR CDR3 was performed with the HTBI primer set. TCRdb ran MiXCR on the multiplex PCR reads and lists one entry per CDR3 protein. Found here are 550,000 to 850,000 distinct CDR3 sequences, roughly a sixth of them singletons; the top ten hold 16%. On this clonotype: Its specificity is not known.

Overall study findings and caveats: Stable hyperthyroidism and ophthalmopathy were separated using 13 V-J signatures. The model made its ophthalmopathy prediction, and onset followed a median about 6.8 months later.

CDR3 length equals 14 residues. Trimming left V 1 base short and J 6 bases short, with 11 bases between. From germline, CDR1 is MNHNS and CDR2 SASEGT. This TCR was sampled from a woman aged 50 to 65 with Graves' hyperthyroidism that later progressed to Graves' ophthalmopathy. The material sequenced was blood. The chain is built from TRBV6-1 and TRBJ2-3; D remains ambiguous. Here the CDR3 DNA reads TGTGCCAGCAGTGAAGAGGTGCGGCCTGATACGCAGTATTTT. This gives the protein CASSEEVRPDTQYF.